Listed below are T cell receptor beta chains from one sample, sequenced in a study of blood T cell repertoires in COVID-19. Using immunoSEQ multiplex PCR, the repertoire was profiled, and TCRdb retains in-frame clones only, with some absent. The sample includes roughly 310,000 clones, 90% of them seen just once. The sample comprised peripheral blood. Source of these receptors: a woman in her twenties or thirties with COVID-19, enrolled during active disease. CDR3s include the opening cysteine and the closing phenylalanine or tryptophan. Fields, in order: CDR3 length, J gene, clone size, V gene, D gene, CDR3 DNA, CDR3 protein. The D gene is left open where the match is weak. Clone size appears in some rows only: once, few, many, or a class for an expanded clone.

17,TRBJ2-2,-,TRBV7-6,TRBD2,TGTGCCAGCACCTGGGTACCGGGACTAGCGGGAGCGGGGGAGCTGTTTTTT,CASTWVPGLAGAGELFF
14,TRBJ1-1,-,TRBV24-1,-,TGTGCCACCAGTGATTCCACATCAAACACTGAAGCTTTCTTT,CATSDSTSNTEAFF
15,TRBJ1-2,-,TRBV9,-,TGTGCCAGCAGCGTAGGTACAGTGAAAAGCTATGGCTACACCTTC,CASSVGTVKSYGYTF
13,TRBJ1-1,-,TRBV7-9,-,TGTGCCAGCAGCTCCTCTGCTACCACTGAAGCTTTCTTT,CASSSSATTEAFF
14,TRBJ2-5,-,TRBV7-2,-,TGTGCCAGCAGCCAGGGGAGCCGGCAAGAGACCCAGTACTTC,CASSQGSRQETQYF
12,TRBJ1-2,-,TRBV3-1/TRBV3-2,TRBD1,TGTGCCAGCAGGCCGGGACAGGGGAGCTACACCTTC,CASRPGQGSYTF
15,TRBJ1-1,-,TRBV29-1,TRBD1,TGCAGCGTTGGACAGGGGGCACGTTCGAACACTGAAGCTTTCTTT,CSVGQGARSNTEAFF
15,TRBJ2-7,once,TRBV27,-,TGTGCCAGCAGTTTATCGGTCCGGAGGGTAATAGAGCAGTACTTC,CASSLSVRRVIEQYF
16,TRBJ1-2,-,TRBV19,TRBD1,TGTGCCAGTAGTGACTTGGGGGACAGGGATGTCTATGGCTACACCTTC,CASSDLGDRDVYGYTF
15,TRBJ2-2,-,TRBV3-1/TRBV3-2,-,TGTGCCAGCAGCCAAGACGCTACTAGAACCGGGGAGCTGTTTTTT,CASSQDATRTGELFF
14,TRBJ2-1,-,TRBV10-2,TRBD1,TGCGCCAGCAGTCAAATAACAGGGGGCAATGAGCAGTTCTTC,CASSQITGGNEQFF
18,TRBJ2-2,-,TRBV10-3,TRBD1,TGTGCCATCAGTGATCCCTTATCGACAGGGGGCGACACCGGGGAGCTGTTTTTT,CAISDPLSTGGDTGELFF
14,TRBJ2-7,few,TRBV5-1,-,TGCGCCAGCAGCTTTACAGGGGACTCCAACGAGCAGTACTTC,CASSFTGDSNEQYF
16,TRBJ2-1,-,TRBV11-3,TRBD2,TGTGCCAGCAGCTTAAGCCTAGCGGGAACCTACAATGAGCAGTTCTTC,CASSLSLAGTYNEQFF
13,TRBJ1-2,-,TRBV10-3,TRBD1,TGTGCCATTGGGGACAGGGAGGGCTATGGCTACACCTTC,CAIGDREGYGYTF
16,TRBJ1-2,-,TRBV5-1,-,TGCGCCAGCAGCCCCGAGGTTGGGGCAGGGGACTATGGCTACACCTTC,CASSPEVGAGDYGYTF
13,TRBJ2-1,-,TRBV10-3,-,TGTGCCATCAGTTCCGGGGACTACAATGAGCAGTTCTTC,CAISSGDYNEQFF
16,TRBJ2-1,-,TRBV7-9,-,TGTGCCAGCAGCTCCACATCGGACTTGGGCGACAATGAGCAGTTCTTC,CASSSTSDLGDNEQFF
15,TRBJ1-3,-,TRBV5-8,TRBD1,TGTGCCAGCAGCGTGGGACAGGGCGGCGGAAACACCATATATTTT,CASSVGQGGGNTIYF
15,TRBJ2-7,-,TRBV14,-,TGTGCCAGCAGCCATCGGACAGCCTCTACCTACGAGCAGTACTTC,CASSHRTASTYEQYF
16,TRBJ2-3,-,TRBV4-2,TRBD2,TGTGCCAGCAGCCAGGTAGCGGGAGAGGGGACAGATACGCAGTATTTT,CASSQVAGEGTDTQYF
17,TRBJ2-7,-,TRBV15,TRBD2,TGTGCCACCAGCCGCGGGACTAGCGGAAAACGGAGCTACGAGCAGTACTTC,CATSRGTSGKRSYEQYF
13,TRBJ1-1,-,TRBV24-1,TRBD1,TGTGCCACCAGTGAGGCCGGGACAGGTAAAGCTTTCTTT,CATSEAGTGKAFF
13,TRBJ2-7,once,TRBV12-3/TRBV12-4,TRBD1,TGTGCCAGCAGTTTGGGACAGGGGCTCGAGCAGTACTTC,CASSLGQGLEQYF
16,TRBJ1-1,once,TRBV3-1/TRBV3-2,-,TGTGCCAGCAGCCAAGATTTAGCTCACTATGGTCCTGAAGCTTTCTTT,CASSQDLAHYGPEAFF
17,TRBJ1-2,-,TRBV27,TRBD1,TGTGCCAGCAGTTTATCTAAGGGGACAGGGGGTGGCTATGGCTACACCTTC,CASSLSKGTGGGYGYTF
17,TRBJ2-1,-,TRBV5-4,TRBD2,TGTGCCAGCAGCTTGGGACTAGCGGGAGTTCAGTACAATGAGCAGTTCTTC,CASSLGLAGVQYNEQFF
14,TRBJ1-1,-,TRBV28,TRBD1,TGTGCCAGCAGTTTGGATGAAAAGGGGGCAGGGGCTTTCTTT,CASSLDEKGAGAFF
14,TRBJ1-2,-,TRBV28,-,TGTGCCACCCTATACAGGGAGACACTGGGAGGCTACACCTTC,CATLYRETLGGYTF
14,TRBJ2-7,once,TRBV7-8,-,TGTGCCAGCAGCTTGGGCGGGATGGCCTACGAGCAGTACTTC,CASSLGGMAYEQYF
11,TRBJ2-7,-,TRBV20-1,-,TGCAGTGCTATAGTATCATACGAGCAGTACTTC,CSAIVSYEQYF
15,TRBJ2-7,-,TRBV11-2,-,TGTGCCAGCAGCTTCCAGGGCCCGAGCTCCTACGAGCAGTACTTC,CASSFQGPSSYEQYF
15,TRBJ2-1,-,TRBV27,TRBD2,TGTGCCAGCAGTTTTGCAGCGGGAGGGTTAAATGAGCAGTTCTTC,CASSFAAGGLNEQFF
12,TRBJ2-1,-,TRBV6-5,-,TGTGCCAGCAGGGGCAACTACAATGAGCAGTTCTTC,CASRGNYNEQFF
16,TRBJ2-1,-,TRBV7-2,TRBD2,TGTGCCAGCAGCTTCGTTAGCGGGAGATTCAACAATGAGCAGTTCTTC,CASSFVSGRFNNEQFF
15,TRBJ2-1,-,TRBV18,-,TGTGCCAGCTCACCGCGACTAGGGGGCCCTAATGAGCAGTTCTTC,CASSPRLGGPNEQFF
15,TRBJ2-1,-,TRBV19,TRBD1,TGTGCCAGTAGTATATCGGGACAGGACCTCAATGAGCAGTTCTTC,CASSISGQDLNEQFF
12,TRBJ1-2,-,TRBV27,-,TGTGCCAGCAGTTTATCGGGAGGAGGCTACACCTTC,CASSLSGGGYTF
13,TRBJ1-6,-,TRBV29-1,-,TGCAGCGTGCAGGGTTCATATAATTCACCCCTCCACTTT,CSVQGSYNSPLHF
15,TRBJ1-2,-,TRBV11-2,TRBD1,TGTGCCAGCAGCCCGCGTGACAGGGTTAACTATGGCTACACCTTC,CASSPRDRVNYGYTF
21,TRBJ1-1,-,TRBV27,-,TGTGCCAGCAGTTACTCCCCCCGAAGGGTTGCAGACACGCAGGGGAGCGCTGAAGCTTTCTTT,CASSYSPRRVADTQGSAEAFF
15,TRBJ1-5,-,TRBV27,-,TGTGCCAGCAGTTCCCAGAGGGCCCTGGATCAGCCCCAGCATTTT,CASSSQRALDQPQHF
11,TRBJ2-7,-,TRBV6-5,TRBD2,TGTGCCAGCAGCCGGGAGGACGAGCAGTACTTC,CASSREDEQYF
13,TRBJ2-1,-,TRBV18,-,TGTGCCAGCTCACCTACGACAGAAAATGAGCAGTTCTTC,CASSPTTENEQFF
18,TRBJ2-5,-,TRBV4-2,TRBD2,TGTGCCAGCAGCCAAGTAGTAGCGGGGAACATCCTCCAAGAGACCCAGTACTTC,CASSQVVAGNILQETQYF
15,TRBJ2-2,-,TRBV5-1,-,TGCGCCAGCAGCTCCACCACCAGGGGCGCCGGGGAGCTGTTTTTT,CASSSTTRGAGELFF
12,TRBJ2-7,-,TRBV7-9,-,TGTGCCAGCAGCCCGACGGGATACGAGCAGTACTTC,CASSPTGYEQYF
16,TRBJ2-1,-,TRBV27,TRBD2,TGTGCCAGCATCCGACTAGCGGGAGGGGGATACAATGAGCAGTTCTTC,CASIRLAGGGYNEQFF
18,TRBJ2-7,-,TRBV19,TRBD2,TGTGCCAGTAGTATCGGAAAACGGACTAGCGGCTACTCCTACGAGCAGTACTTC,CASSIGKRTSGYSYEQYF
15,TRBJ1-1,-,TRBV29-1,TRBD1,TGCAGCGCACGGACAGGGGGCGATATGAACACTGAAGCTTTCTTT,CSARTGGDMNTEAFF
15,TRBJ2-1,-,TRBV19,TRBD1,TGTGCCAGTAGTATCTCAGGGGGTCCCTACAATGAGCAGTTCTTC,CASSISGGPYNEQFF
15,TRBJ1-5,-,TRBV12-5,TRBD1,TGTGCTAGTGGTTTGGGACAGGGGGCGGTTCAGCCCCAGCATTTT,CASGLGQGAVQPQHF